Many counts were recorded for the clone carrying this T cell receptor beta chain. Its antigen is not known. The record originates from a study of T-cell reconstitution after alpha-beta-depleted transplantation in children. Overall study findings and caveats: Where some patients showed high TCRbeta diversity at day 60, it came from recipient T cells and thymic progenitors that had survived. At one year after transplant, newly produced T cells mostly accounted for T-cell counts and diversity. Expanded graft clones, several hundred of them, were reportedly the source of alpha-beta T cells about two months after transplant.

It was with unique molecular identifiers that the TCRbeta library was prepared. TCRdb itself ran the PCR reads through MiXCR, one entry per CDR3 protein. In the table there are 250,000 to 300,000 distinct CDR3 sequences, 10% of which are singletons. Trimming took 2 bases from V and 2 from J, leaving 13 bases between them. Germline V gene data show CDR1 as SEHNR and CDR2 as FQNEAQ (reference sequence). CDR3 length: 15 residues. J is TRBJ2-7 and V is TRBV7-9, with a tentative D call TRBD2 (6 bases). The sequences come from PBMCs, collected before TCRalphabeta/CD19-depleted stem cell transplant. The sequence came from a boy under two years old with acute myeloid leukemia, due to receive a stem cell transplant. The CDR3 DNA follows: TGTGCCAGCAGCTTATATAGCGGCCCTACCTACGAGCAGTACTTC. It translates to CASSLYSGPTYEQYF.